This T cell receptor beta chain was recovered during a study of T cells in localized non-small cell lung cancer. TCRdb's table, derived via immunoSEQ multiplex PCR, lists solely in-frame clones and lacks some. Of about 25,000 clones listed, more than 85% are singletons. Looked up from germline, CDR1 is SGHRS and CDR2 is YFSETQ. CDR3 length equals 16 residues. A note on this clone: The antigen remains unidentified. Germline and junction disagree at one end, which may indicate a read error.

Study observations and caveats: There was higher T cell clonality in uninvolved adjacent lung than in tumor, and it was highest there. An association was observed between higher blood T cell density and longer overall survival. As only one tumor region underwent sequencing, heterogeneity remains possible.

The sample here was peripheral blood, taken before any cancer treatment. The gene calls are TRBV5-1 and TRBJ1-1, with a weak D call TRBD1 (5 bases). This TCR was recovered from a man aged 35 to 70 with stage III squamous cell lung carcinoma. CDR3 nucleotides: TGCGACAGCAGCGCCTCCCTGACAGTCACGAACACTGAAGCTTTCTTT. Translation gives CDSSASLTVTNTEAFF.